The rows below give T cell receptor beta chains drawn from one sample of a study of blood T cell repertoires in COVID-19. The method was immunoSEQ multiplex PCR; TCRdb's version includes in-frame clones alone and lacks a portion of them. This sample has about 140,000 clones; about four fifths occur once, and the top ten carry 1.6%. Specimen: peripheral blood. The receptors were sampled from a human donor in a cohort sampled during active COVID-19. CDR3s include the opening cysteine and the closing phenylalanine or tryptophan. The D gene is left open where the match is weak. Clone size appears in some rows only: once, few, many, or a class for an expanded clone.

size	V	D	length	J	CDR3	DNA
.	TRBV24-1	TRBD1	16	TRBJ2-2	CATSVLGGGGTGELFF	TGTGCCACCAGTGTCTTAGGGGGCGGAGGCACCGGGGAGCTGTTTTTT
.	TRBV5-4	TRBD1	15	TRBJ1-1	CASSSRTGGGTEAFF	TGTGCCAGCAGCTCACGGACAGGGGGCGGCACTGAAGCTTTCTTT
.	TRBV5-1	TRBD2	16	TRBJ2-7	CASSSRTSGRSYEQYF	TGCGCCAGCAGCTCGAGGACTAGCGGGCGCTCCTACGAGCAGTACTTC
.	TRBV7-2	.	14	TRBJ2-7	CASSFQGLRTEQYF	TGTGCCAGCAGCTTCCAGGGGCTGCGGACGGAGCAGTACTTC
.	TRBV25-1	TRBD1	13	TRBJ2-5	CASRTGKRETQYF	TGTGCCAGCAGGACAGGGAAGCGAGAGACCCAGTACTTC
.	TRBV6-2/TRBV6-3	TRBD2	14	TRBJ2-1	CASSYSGNGGEQFF	TGTGCCAGCAGTTACAGCGGGAACGGGGGTGAGCAGTTCTTC
.	TRBV11-2	.	16	TRBJ1-2	CASSPSPAGRGDGYTF	TGTGCCAGCAGCCCCTCCCCGGCGGGGCGGGGGGATGGCTACACCTTC
.	TRBV11-3	.	15	TRBJ2-1	CASSFSVSSYNEQFF	TGTGCCAGCAGCTTTAGCGTGAGCTCCTACAATGAGCAGTTCTTC
.	TRBV28	TRBD1	15	TRBJ1-2	CASRGPGQGIYGYTF	TGTGCCAGCAGGGGCCCTGGACAGGGAATTTATGGCTACACCTTC
.	TRBV11-2	TRBD1	14	TRBJ2-1	CASSLARQGTEQFF	TGTGCCAGCAGCTTAGCCCGACAGGGGACTGAGCAGTTCTTC
.	TRBV7-3	TRBD2	13	TRBJ2-5	CASSRLAQETQYF	TGTGCCAGCAGCCGACTAGCCCAAGAGACCCAGTACTTC
few	TRBV19	TRBD2	16	TRBJ2-7	CASNSALGLAGGEQYF	TGTGCCAGTAATTCCGCATTGGGACTAGCGGGAGGCGAGCAGTACTTC
.	TRBV6-2/TRBV6-3	.	16	TRBJ2-7	CASSSTDPTNLYEQYF	TGTGCCAGCAGTTCGACCGATCCGACTAATCTCTACGAGCAGTACTTC
.	TRBV9	TRBD1	16	TRBJ1-1	CASSVYVQGMNTEAFF	TGTGCCAGCAGCGTCTACGTACAGGGGATGAACACTGAAGCTTTCTTT
.	TRBV19	.	13	TRBJ1-1	CASSIVVGPEAFF	TGTGCCAGTAGTATCGTTGTCGGTCCTGAAGCTTTCTTT
.	TRBV27	.	15	TRBJ1-6	CASSSGSSYNSPLHF	TGTGCCAGCAGTTCCGGGAGCTCCTATAATTCACCCCTCCACTTT
.	TRBV10-3	.	15	TRBJ1-2	CAISEFWTELYGYTF	TGTGCCATCAGTGAGTTCTGGACAGAACTCTATGGCTACACCTTC
.	TRBV6-5	.	15	TRBJ2-7	CASSYSGTSHYEQYF	TGTGCCAGCAGTTACTCGGGGACTTCTCACTACGAGCAGTACTTC
.	TRBV6-5	TRBD2	15	TRBJ2-1	CASSYSGLAGSEQFF	TGTGCCAGCAGTTACTCGGGACTAGCGGGATCTGAGCAGTTCTTC
.	TRBV6-5	.	14	TRBJ2-1	CASSYQPQGREQFF	TGTGCCAGCAGTTACCAACCCCAGGGGCGTGAGCAGTTCTTC
.	TRBV21-1	.	16	TRBJ1-1	CASSKFPGVSITEAFF	TGTGCCAGCAGCAAATTTCCGGGGGTGAGTATCACTGAAGCTTTCTTT
once	TRBV15	TRBD2	16	TRBJ2-1	CATSRAGTSGYNEQFF	TGTGCCACCAGCAGAGCGGGGACTAGCGGGTACAATGAGCAGTTCTTC